This T cell receptor beta chain was recovered during a study of molecular identifiers for immune sequencing clone quantification. At least ten counts were recorded for this clonotype. From germline, CDR1 is SGDLS and CDR2 YYNGEE. Trimming pared 3 bases from V and 6 bases from J, leaving 13 bases between. The CDR3 contains 14 residues. Using its own MiXCR run on the PCR reads, TCRdb lists one record per CDR3 protein. The sample carries about 640,000 distinct CDR3 sequences, 15% to 20% recorded once. The sample taken for sequencing was naive CD8+ T cells from blood, with Jurkat cell RNA spiked in. Subset noted: FACS-sorted CD8+CD4-CCR7+CD45RA+ naive T cells. This chain links TRBV9 with TRBJ1-5, with D possibly matching TRBD1 (6 bases). The origin of this receptor is a human donor in good health. Some libraries in this study had Jurkat cell RNA spiked in. CDR3 DNA sequence: TGTGCCAGCAGCGCGGGGGGGGCGCGTCAGCCCCAGCATTTT. Translating it yields CASSAGGARQPQHF.